This TCR beta chain was retrieved from a study of shared clonotypes between healthy human individuals. The table lists this clone with a few counts. The antigen remains undetermined. Study-wide results and limits: At large depth, rarefaction still showed sorted-subset sequencing to be incomplete. The study found roughly 5% of naive CD4 clonotypes shared across a few donors.

Nashville, Tennessee was home to all donors, who were Caucasian adults. Libraries were prepared by immunoSEQ multiplex PCR; TCRdb keeps only in-frame clonotypes and omits some of them. The sample shows some 1,100,000 clones, about 80% of them seen only once. This receptor was identified in a man between 18 and 29 years old in good health. Some clones in this sample may be carry-over from other donors' samples. Specimen: memory CD4+ T cells from PBMCs. Described subset: CD45RA-negative fraction.

The CDR3 is CASRPTGASLAFGEAFF. The CDR3 DNA is TGTGCCAGCAGACCGACCGGGGCCTCCCTTGCTTTTGGTGAAGCTTTCTTT. The chain employs TRBV2 and TRBJ1-1; D may be TRBD1 (5 bases). The CDR3 has 17 amino acids. The V gene's germline CDR1 is SNHLY and CDR2 FYNNEI. Trimming took 6 bases from V and 7 from J, leaving 27 bases between them. The full variable domain, rest sourced from reference TRBV2 and TRBJ1-1, is EPEVTQTPSHQVTQMGQEVILRCVPISNHLYFYWYRQILGQKVEFLVSFYNNEISEKSEIFDDQFSVERPDGSNFTLKIRSTKLEDSAMYFCASRPTGASLAFGEAFFGQGTRLTVV.